This TCR beta chain was recovered during a study of CD8+CD57+ T cells in acquired aplastic anemia. Study-wide background: Sorting CD4+ and CD8+ cells gave DNA averaging 3.2 ug.

Study-wide results and caveats: Patients versus controls showed no significant CD8+ Simpson's diversity difference.

CDR1 and CDR2 from the germline V gene are SNHLY and FYNNEI. The length of the CDR3 is 14 residues. Genomic DNA acted as the template from which TCR beta VDJ combination and CDR3 sequence profiling were carried out. From the reads, TCRdb called clonotypes with MiXCR, one entry per CDR3 protein. The data show 400,000 to 450,000 distinct CDR3 sequences, around 68% seen once. With regard to this clonotype: Its matching antigen is unknown. A much larger clone sits a single nucleotide away, making a read error possible.

Sample: sorted CD4+, CD8+, or CD8+CD57+ T cells (not recorded which) from PBMCs. The receptor's source is a human donor in good health, serving as a control. This rearrangement joins TRBV2 to TRBJ2-4; D may be TRBD1 (6 bases). The CDR3 region has the DNA TGTGCCAGCAACCGACAGGAGGTCAAAAACACTCAGTACTTC. Translation: CASNRQEVKNTQYF.